This T cell receptor beta chain emerged from a study of identical twins. TCRdb fed the 5' RACE reads into MiXCR, producing one record per CDR3 protein. The data hold about 700,000 distinct CDR3 sequences, with around 8.3% observed a single time. The CDR3 extends over 17 amino acids. V lost 0 bases, J lost 5 bases, and 10 bases stayed unmatched. Per the germline V gene, CDR1 is MNHEY and CDR2 is SVGAGI. The same specimen was also included in a second study, on yellow fever vaccine responses in identical twins.

The clonotype comes from a woman aged 18-30 years in good health. Sequencing was carried out using PBMCs. The V and J genes are TRBV6-5 and TRBJ2-5; TRBD2 agrees at 9 bases. The CDR3 loop is CASSYSASGTAAETQYF. CDR3 nucleotides: TGTGCCAGCAGTTACTCGGCTAGCGGGACGGCTGCGGAGACCCAGTACTTC.